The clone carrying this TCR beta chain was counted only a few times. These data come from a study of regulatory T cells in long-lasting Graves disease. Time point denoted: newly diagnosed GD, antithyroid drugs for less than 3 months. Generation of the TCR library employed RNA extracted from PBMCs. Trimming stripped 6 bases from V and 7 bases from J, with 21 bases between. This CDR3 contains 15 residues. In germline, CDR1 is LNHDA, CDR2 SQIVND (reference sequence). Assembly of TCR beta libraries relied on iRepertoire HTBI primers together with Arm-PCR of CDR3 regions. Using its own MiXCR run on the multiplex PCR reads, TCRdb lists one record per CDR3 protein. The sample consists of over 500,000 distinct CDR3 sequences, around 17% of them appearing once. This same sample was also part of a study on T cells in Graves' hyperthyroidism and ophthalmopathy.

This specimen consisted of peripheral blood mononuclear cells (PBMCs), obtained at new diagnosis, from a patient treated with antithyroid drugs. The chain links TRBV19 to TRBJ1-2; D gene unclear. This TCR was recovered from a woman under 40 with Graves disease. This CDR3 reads CASSVGRVPPTGYTF. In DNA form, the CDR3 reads TGTGCCAGTAGCGTGGGGAGGGTCCCCCCGACTGGCTACACCTTC.